The present T cell receptor (beta chain) was sequenced within a study of OX40 agonist ivuxolimab in advanced cancers. Whole-study context: Ivuxolimab is an agonistic anti-OX40 (CD134) antibody, and patients were treated with it. Patients in dose escalation had liver, melanoma, kidney or head and neck cancers. Patients in the trial were receiving intravenous ivuxolimab every 2 weeks, at doses of 0.01 to 10 mg/kg.

The table came from immunoSEQ multiplex PCR; TCRdb's copy has only in-frame clones and leaves some out. The sample has some 20,000 clones, around nine tenths seen once. With 6 bases removed from V and 2 bases from J, the gap between germline ends came to 16 bases. Per germline, CDR1 MNHEY and CDR2 SVGAGI. CDR3 size: 15 residues. About this clone itself: Its antigen is not identified.

General study results and limits: At doses 0.1 to 3.0 mg/kg, CD4+ and CD8+ clones expanded.

Sequencing was performed on CD4+ or CD8+ T cells sorted from blood, taken in a trial of the OX40 agonist ivuxolimab. V usage is TRBV6-5 and J usage is TRBJ2-5, with D perhaps TRBD1 (5 bases). The sequence came from an adult with an advanced solid tumor such as melanoma, head and neck, liver or kidney cancer. CDR3 sequence: CASSLTGSRQETQYF. The CDR3 DNA sequence: TGTGCCAGCAGCTTAACAGGTTCACGGCAAGAGACCCAGTACTTC.